Included here is one TCR beta chain sequence, with context. The source of the sample is a study of T cells in Graves' hyperthyroidism and ophthalmopathy. Whole-study context: Peripheral blood collection took place at initial diagnosis, before any treatment.

RNA transcripts served as the template for amplifying TCR beta CDR3 regions. Primed by the HTBI set, a first-round RT-PCR was run on the TCR CDR3. TCRdb ran MiXCR on the multiplex PCR reads and lists one entry per CDR3 protein. This table has hundreds of thousands of distinct CDR3 sequences, around a quarter appearing once. CDR1 is MNHNS, CDR2 SASEGT, per germline. The CDR3 is 14 amino acids. V trimming: 0 bases; J trimming: 6 bases; junction bases outside the gene matches: 3. The source of this sequence is a woman in her 30s with Graves' ophthalmopathy. Sequenced input: blood. The chain combines TRBV6-1 with TRBJ1-2; 8 bases line up with TRBD1. The CDR3 nucleotides are TGTGCCAGCAGTGAAGCGACAGGGGCGAATGGCTACACCTTC. This gives the protein CASSEATGANGYTF.